These 31 T cell receptor beta chains were all obtained from the same sample, sequenced in a study of spatial heterogeneity in lung cancer. Time point specified: sample taken at primary tumor resection. The authors sequenced whole RNA from tumor, nontumor lung or frozen PBMC without sorting. TCRdb processed the 5' RACE reads anew with MiXCR; each CDR3 protein has one entry. Of tens of thousands of distinct CDR3 sequences listed, 13% were seen once; the top ten hold roughly 7%. The sample consisted of PBMCs, taken at surgery. The receptors shown here come from a male donor with early-stage non-small cell lung cancer.

The table lists this clonotype with a few counts. The chain couples TRBV18 to TRBJ1-4, with TRBD1 matching over 7 bases. J lost 6 bases, V lost 6 bases, and 4 bases had no gene match. Germline V lookup: CDR1 KGHSH, CDR2 LQKENI. The CDR3 length is 13 residues. In DNA form, the CDR3 reads TGTGCCAGCTCGAGGGGGCGAGATGAAAAACTGTTTTTT. It yields the protein CASSRGRDEKLFF.

This clonotype was seen only a few times. The chain is built from TRBV5-1 and TRBJ2-1, with D unresolved. The germline V gene has CDR1 SGHRS and CDR2 YFSETQ. Trimming cost V 0 bases and J 0 bases, with 22 bases left between them. CDR3 length equals 20 residues. The CDR3 DNA reads TGCGCCAGCAGCTTGGCCATAGAATGGTGGCGCAGCAGCTCCTACAATGAGCAGTTCTTC. This gives the protein CASSLAIEWWRSSSYNEQFF. The complete variable domain, with remaining parts taken from reference TRBV5-1 and TRBJ2-1, reads KAGVTQTPRYLIKTRGQQVTLSCSPISGHRSVSWYQQTPGQGLQFLFEYFSETQRNKGNFPGRFSGRQFSNSRSEMNVSTLELGDSALYLCASSLAIEWWRSSSYNEQFFGPGTRLTVL.

This clonotype showed up just a few times. This sequence joins TRBV5-5 and TRBJ2-2; the match to TRBD1 covers 7 bases. Germline CDR1 is SGHKS and CDR2 is YYEKEE (reference sequence). CDR3 length equals 17 residues. Trimming at V came to 3 bases and at J to 6 bases, leaving 14 bases not matched to a gene. DNA for the CDR3: TGTGCCAGCAGCTCGGTATTTTCGACAGGGTCGGCCGGGGAGCTGTTTTTT. Translation gives CASSSVFSTGSAGELFF.

This clonotype came up many times. The gene calls are TRBV5-1 and TRBJ2-3; 8 nucleotides align to TRBD2. This CDR3 region has 15 residues. CDR1 and CDR2 from the germline V gene are SGHRS and YFSETQ. The J segment lost 1 base and the V segment lost 4 bases, leaving 5 bases of the junction unmatched. This CDR3 is CASSLSGSGTDTQYF. In DNA form, the CDR3 reads TGCGCCAGCAGCCTCAGCGGGAGCGGCACAGATACGCAGTATTTT.

This clonotype has more than one count but fewer than ten. The rearrangement uses TRBV6-5 and TRBJ2-3; TRBD2 might be the D (6 bases). The CDR3 is 14 amino acids. V lost 2 bases, J lost 2 bases, and 8 bases lay in between. Germline V gene sequence: CDR1 MNHEY, CDR2 SVGAGI. This CDR3 is CASSYRETTDTQYF. CDR3 sequence (DNA): TGTGCCAGCAGTTACCGGGAGACCACAGATACGCAGTATTTT.

This clonotype was recorded a few times. The V call is TRBV11-3, the J call TRBJ1-4, with TRBD1 matching over 9 bases. The CDR3 is 11 amino acids. The junction had 0 bases not matched to a gene; V was cut back by 8 bases and J by 8 bases. The germline V gene encodes CDR1 SGHNT and CDR2 YENEEA. CDR3 sequence: CASGTGEKLFF. In nucleotides, the CDR3 is TGTGCCAGCGGGACAGGGGAAAAACTGTTTTTT.

This chain's CDR3 is CASSIGGTGTEAFF. CDR3 nucleotide sequence: TGTGCCAGTAGTATAGGGGGGACCGGCACTGAAGCTTTCTTT. The V gene is TRBV19, the J gene TRBJ1-1; TRBD1 is a possible D gene (5 bases). The V end lost 1 base, the J end lost 4 bases, and 10 bases lay between the germline ends. Per germline, CDR1 LNHDA and CDR2 SQIVND (reference sequence). The CDR3 spans 14 residues.

This clonotype was observed a few times. The chain links TRBV29-1 to TRBJ2-1; TRBD2 is a possible D gene (6 bases). The CDR3 runs to 15 residues. Trimming left V 3 bases short and J 4 bases short, with 16 bases between. Germline CDR1 SQVTM, CDR2 ANQGSEA. The CDR3 DNA is TGCAGCGTTGAGATGGTGGCTAGCGCTTACAATGAGCAGTTCTTC. The encoded protein is CSVEMVASAYNEQFF.

The chain links TRBV12-3 or TRBV12-4 to TRBJ1-5; weak D call: TRBD1 (5 bases). The V gene lost 6 bases and the J gene lost 4 bases, with 16 bases spanning the gap. The length of the CDR3 is 15 residues. CDR3 in amino acids: CASSRDSGYNQPQHF. As DNA, the CDR3 is TGTGCCAGCAGCCGGGACTCAGGGTATAATCAGCCCCAGCATTTT.

This clonotype was detected only a few times. V is TRBV12-3 or TRBV12-4 and J is TRBJ2-7, with unresolved D. The V end was cut by 7 bases, the J end by 2 bases, with 21 bases between. This CDR3 comprises 16 residues. The CDR3 nucleotides read TGTGCCAGCACCCGTGGGAAGGGTAGGGCAGCCTACGAGCAGTACTTC. This encodes CASTRGKGRAAYEQYF.

This clonotype is a singleton in its sample. This could be a read error, since a much larger clone is one nucleotide away. The CDR3 bases are TGTGCCAGCAGCCCACTCTCGCAAGAGACCCAGTACTTC. Translating it yields CASSPLSQETQYF. The chain links TRBV7-2 to TRBJ2-5; D gene uncertain. The V gene's germline CDR1 is SGHTA and CDR2 FQGNSA. The CDR3 totals 13 residues. Trimming pared 5 bases from V and 2 bases from J, leaving 9 bases between.

On this clonotype itself: An end of the junction does not agree with germline; a read error may underlie this. V and J are TRBV5-1 and TRBJ1-2; 10 bases are a match to TRBD1. The germline CDR1 and CDR2 sequences are SGHRS and YFSETQ. This CDR3 region has 14 residues. The CDR3 sequence is CASSLIGTGDSVAF. The CDR3 region has the DNA TGCGCCAGCAGCCTCATTGGGACAGGGGATAGCGTCGCCTTC.

J is TRBJ1-1 and V is TRBV10-1; 8 bases map to TRBD1. CDR1 WNHNN and CDR2 SYGVQD come from the germline V gene (reference sequence). The V segment lost 6 bases and the J segment 2 bases; nucleotides outside the gene matches: 5. This CDR3 contains 14 residues. CDR3 nucleotides: TGCGCCAGCAGGGCAGGGGGCCCAAACACTGAAGCTTTCTTT. This sequence encodes CASRAGGPNTEAFF.

This clonotype has just a few counts. The CDR3: CASSEAPGDEQFF. As DNA, the CDR3 is TGTGCCAGCAGTGAAGCGCCCGGCGATGAGCAGTTCTTC. The J gene is TRBJ2-1, the V gene TRBV6-1, with D hard to call. Germline CDR1 is MNHNS and CDR2 is SASEGT. The CDR3 runs to 13 residues. Trimming removed 0 bases from V and 8 bases from J, with 8 bases in between.

The rearrangement joins TRBV27 to TRBJ2-1, with 9 bases lining up with TRBD1. CDR3 length: 16 residues. Germline-derived CDR1 and CDR2 are MNHEY and SMNVEV (reference sequence). Losses at the gene ends were 5 bases for V and 7 bases for J; bases not matched to a gene: 12. For the CDR3, the DNA is TGTGCCAGCAGTCTTCTCCCTGGGACAGGGTCGAATGAGCAGTTCTTC. This encodes CASSLLPGTGSNEQFF.

About this clonotype: A much bigger clone sits one base away, suggesting this may be a read error. The rearrangement uses TRBV11-2 and TRBJ2-3; D gene ambiguous. CDR1 and CDR2 (germline): SGHAT, FQNNGV. Between the trimmed V and J ends, which lost 3 bases and 2 bases, there was a span of 18 bases. This CDR3 comprises 17 residues. The CDR3 DNA follows: TGTGCCAGCAGCTTCCTGGACCCGTCCTTTAACACAGATACGCAGTATTTT. This translates into CASSFLDPSFNTDTQYF. Using reference TRBV11-2 and TRBJ2-3 for the parts outside the CDR3, the full variable domain is EAGVAQSPRYKIIEKRQSVAFWCNPISGHATLYWYQQILGQGPKLLIQFQNNGVVDDSQLPKDRFSAERLKGVDSTLKIQPAKLEDSAVYLCASSFLDPSFNTDTQYFGPGTRLTVL.

There are many counts of this clonotype. The genes are TRBV7-9 and TRBJ2-2, with a weak D call TRBD2 (5 bases). Germline CDR1 reads SEHNR; CDR2 reads FQNEAQ (reference sequence). The V end was cut by 5 bases, the J end by 4 bases, with 20 bases between. This CDR3 has 17 amino acids. CDR3 amino acids: CASSPPGGSGGTGELFF. The CDR3 DNA reads TGTGCCAGCAGCCCCCCCGGAGGAAGCGGAGGCACCGGGGAGCTGTTTTTT.

This chain links TRBV30 with TRBJ2-4; 9 nucleotides align to TRBD1. Germline CDR1 and CDR2: GTSNPN and SVGIG (reference sequence). The CDR3 covers 12 residues. With 4 bases clipped from V and 5 bases from J, the junction kept 0 bases outside the gene matches. CDR3 loop: CAWNRGQNIQYF. CDR3 nucleotides: TGTGCCTGGAACAGGGGGCAAAACATTCAGTACTTC.

This clonotype was seen at least ten times. V and J are TRBV19 and TRBJ2-5; D ambiguous. The length of the CDR3 is 13 residues. V shed 5 bases and J shed 2 bases, with 9 bases lying between them. CDR1 LNHDA and CDR2 SQIVND come from the germline V gene (reference sequence). The chain's CDR3 is CASSQNSQETQYF. CDR3 DNA: TGTGCCAGTAGTCAAAACAGTCAAGAGACCCAGTACTTC.

This clonotype appeared a few times. The V and J genes are TRBV7-6 and TRBJ1-6, with D unclear. V shed 5 bases and J shed 0 bases, with 11 bases lying between them. The CDR3 covers 16 residues. CDR1 SGHVS and CDR2 FNYEAQ come from the germline V gene. CDR3 nucleotide sequence: TGTGCCAGCAGCATATCCGCGCGCTCCTATAATTCACCCCTCCACTTT. This sequence encodes CASSISARSYNSPLHF.

The chain links TRBV12-3 or TRBV12-4 to TRBJ1-1; tentative D call: TRBD1 (6 bases). The V end lost 6 bases, the J end lost 5 bases, and 16 bases lay between the germline ends. The CDR3 totals 14 residues. The CDR3 protein is CASSLGGPGTEAFF. The DNA of the CDR3 is TGTGCCAGCAGCCTCGGGGGCCCGGGAACTGAAGCTTTCTTT.

The chain couples TRBV20-1 to TRBJ2-2; D is possibly TRBD2 (5 bases). The V gene's germline CDR1 is DFQATT and CDR2 SNEGSKA (reference sequence). The CDR3 is made up of 14 amino acids. Trimming cost V 3 bases and J 2 bases, with 10 bases left between them. In DNA, the CDR3 is TGCAGTGCTAGTCGCTGGACTAACACCGGGGAGCTGTTTTTT. Translation gives CSASRWTNTGELFF.

This clonotype was seen a few times. CDR3 DNA: TGTGCCAGCAGCGCGGTTGATAACACCGGGGAGCTGTTTTTT. The encoded protein is CASSAVDNTGELFF. V and J are TRBV7-6 and TRBJ2-2, with no clear D. From germline, CDR1 is SGHVS and CDR2 FNYEAQ. V lost 5 bases, J lost 2 bases, and 9 bases lay in between. CDR3 length: 14 residues.

This clonotype was seen more than once but under ten times. The chain combines TRBV5-1 with TRBJ2-1, with D perhaps matching TRBD1 (6 bases). Germline V gene data show CDR1 as SGHRS and CDR2 as YFSETQ. V was pared by 4 bases and J by 12 bases, with 20 bases between. The CDR3 is 14 residues long. DNA for the CDR3: TGCGCCAGCAGCATTCCGGACAGCCCTCAGGGGCAGTTCTTC. Encoded protein: CASSIPDSPQGQFF.

V gene TRBV30 combines with J gene TRBJ1-1, with 9 bases lining up with TRBD1. The CDR3 loop spans 13 amino acids. Germline trimming cut 5 bases from V and 5 bases from J; bases unmatched to any gene: 6. CDR1 is GTSNPN, CDR2 SVGIG, per germline (reference sequence). The CDR3 loop reads CAWVPGTGTEAFF. The CDR3 DNA is TGTGCCTGGGTTCCCGGGACAGGGACTGAAGCTTTCTTT.

As to this clonotype: It may be a read error: a sequence one base away is much more abundant. This chain links TRBV28 with TRBJ2-1; 7 nucleotides align to TRBD1. Germline lookup yields CDR1 MDHEN and CDR2 SYDVKM. V was pared by 4 bases and J by 1 base, with 7 bases of the junction left unmatched. The CDR3 contains 16 residues. The DNA for the CDR3 is TGTGCCAGCAGTTCAGGGGGATCCCCTTCCTACAATGAGCAGTTCTTC. Translation gives CASSSGGSPSYNEQFF.

V and J are TRBV5-1 and TRBJ2-5; a weak D match, TRBD2 (6 bases). The V end lost 3 bases, the J end lost 5 bases, and 14 bases lay between the germline ends. Germline V CDR1 and CDR2: SGHRS, YFSETQ. The CDR3 runs to 14 residues. Here the CDR3 reads CASSSGAGRETQYF. The DNA for the CDR3 is TGCGCCAGCAGCTCGGGCGCGGGACGGGAGACCCAGTACTTC.

This sequence joins TRBV5-1 and TRBJ2-1; 10 bases map to TRBD2. The V and J ends lost 0 bases and 5 bases, in that order; junction bases with no gene match: 8. The CDR3 spans 17 residues. CDR1 and CDR2 from the germline V gene are SGHRS and YFSETQ. In DNA, the CDR3 is TGCGCCAGCAGCTTGGCCGCTAGCGGGAGAGGGCACAATGAGCAGTTCTTC. Translation: CASSLAASGRGHNEQFF.

This clonotype was picked up many times. This chain uses TRBV9 with TRBJ2-3, with unresolved D. The CDR3 sequence is 14 residues long. Trimming stripped 1 base from V and 3 bases from J, with 9 bases between. The germline CDR1 and CDR2 sequences are SGDLS and YYNGEE. Here the CDR3 DNA reads TGTGCCAGCAGCGTAAGTGGAGTGACAGATACGCAGTATTTT. As protein: CASSVSGVTDTQYF.

The chain joins TRBV12-3 or TRBV12-4 to TRBJ2-2, with 8 nucleotides matching TRBD1. Losses at the gene ends were 6 bases for V and 6 bases for J; bases not matched to a gene: 6. CDR3 length: 14 residues. The CDR3 bases are TGTGCCAGCAGGGAAGGACAGGGTCCCGGGGAGCTGTTTTTT. Its translation is CASREGQGPGELFF.

Written as DNA, the CDR3 is TGTGCCAGCAGCTTACGTACTTTTGGGGAGCTGTTTTTT. As protein: CASSLRTFGELFF. The genes are TRBV11-2 and TRBJ2-2; no clear D gene. The germline V gene encodes CDR1 SGHAT and CDR2 FQNNGV. This CDR3 is 13 amino acids long. V was cut by 2 bases and J by 8 bases, with 9 bases left in between.